Listed below are T cell receptor beta chains from one sample, sequenced in a study of response to subunit inactivated influenza vaccine. TCRdb used MiXCR to reprocess the RT-PCR reads, holding one entry per CDR3 protein. The data hold about 570,000 distinct CDR3 sequences, with approximately 10% observed a single time. The same data also went into a second study, on T cells expressing NK-cell markers.

The specimen was PBMCs from blood, collected on the day of vaccination. The receptor source for this set is a man aged 50-60 years who received an inactivated influenza vaccine. Both conserved end residues are part of each CDR3. Fields, in order: CDR3 length, J gene, clone size, V gene, D gene, CDR3 DNA, CDR3 protein. D genes are given only for firm matches. The size field is filled for only some rows; it gives once, few, many or a size class.

cdr3_length: 15
j_call: TRBJ2-5
clone_size: .
v_call: TRBV6-1
d_call: .
cdr3_nt: TGTGCCAGCAGCCCCGGGGTAAGGGGTGGAGAGACCCAGTACTTC
cdr3_aa: CASSPGVRGGETQYF

cdr3_length: 16
j_call: TRBJ2-7
clone_size: few
v_call: TRBV7-9
d_call: TRBD1
cdr3_nt: TGTGCCAGCAGCTCCCCCGAACAGGGGGCGGTCTACGAGCAGTACTTC
cdr3_aa: CASSSPEQGAVYEQYF

cdr3_length: 15
j_call: TRBJ2-4
clone_size: few
v_call: TRBV3-1
d_call: .
cdr3_nt: TGTGCCAGCAGCCAAGGGTTCAAGGAAGGGAACATTCAGTACTTC
cdr3_aa: CASSQGFKEGNIQYF

cdr3_length: 14
j_call: TRBJ2-1
clone_size: few
v_call: TRBV27
d_call: .
cdr3_nt: TGTGCCAGCACAGTTTCTAGCTCCTACAATGAGCAGTTCTTC
cdr3_aa: CASTVSSSYNEQFF

cdr3_length: 15
j_call: TRBJ1-6
clone_size: many
v_call: TRBV2
d_call: .
cdr3_nt: TGTGCCAGCAGTGAAGGGGGGGAAAATAATTCACCCCTCCACTTT
cdr3_aa: CASSEGGENNSPLHF

cdr3_length: 16
j_call: TRBJ2-2
clone_size: few
v_call: TRBV11-2
d_call: TRBD2
cdr3_nt: TGTGCCAGCAGCTTTACTAGCGGGAGGACGACCGGGGAGCTGTTTTTT
cdr3_aa: CASSFTSGRTTGELFF

cdr3_length: 14
j_call: TRBJ1-2
clone_size: few
v_call: TRBV5-1
d_call: .
cdr3_nt: TGCGCCAGCAGACAAGGGACGGCTAACTATGGCTACACCTTC
cdr3_aa: CASRQGTANYGYTF

cdr3_length: 15
j_call: TRBJ2-1
clone_size: medium-sized
v_call: TRBV29-1
d_call: .
cdr3_nt: TGCAGCGTTGCATCTCGGCTAGCCCCCTACAATGAGCAGTTCTTC
cdr3_aa: CSVASRLAPYNEQFF

cdr3_length: 16
j_call: TRBJ2-7
clone_size: few
v_call: TRBV12-3/TRBV12-4
d_call: TRBD2
cdr3_nt: TGTGCCAGCACTCCCGGGGGGGTAATGAGCTCCTACGAGCAGTACTTC
cdr3_aa: CASTPGGVMSSYEQYF

cdr3_length: 14
j_call: TRBJ2-5
clone_size: .
v_call: TRBV6-2/TRBV6-3
d_call: .
cdr3_nt: TGTGCCAGCAGTTACAGGGTGGGTTTCGAGACCCAGTACTTC
cdr3_aa: CASSYRVGFETQYF

cdr3_length: 15
j_call: TRBJ2-1
clone_size: few
v_call: TRBV10-3
d_call: TRBD1
cdr3_nt: TGTGCCATCAGAGCCGGGACAGGGGACCCCAATGAGCAGTTCTTC
cdr3_aa: CAIRAGTGDPNEQFF

cdr3_length: 14
j_call: TRBJ1-3
clone_size: few
v_call: TRBV7-9
d_call: .
cdr3_nt: TGTGCCAGCAGCTTGGCTGTCTCTGGAAACACCATATATTTT
cdr3_aa: CASSLAVSGNTIYF

cdr3_length: 14
j_call: TRBJ2-7
clone_size: few
v_call: TRBV20-1
d_call: TRBD2
cdr3_nt: TGCAGTGCTAACCCCGGGACTATCACTTACGAGCAGTACTTC
cdr3_aa: CSANPGTITYEQYF

cdr3_length: 11
j_call: TRBJ2-3
clone_size: .
v_call: TRBV20-1
d_call: .
cdr3_nt: TGCAGTGCTAGAGGGTCAGATACGCAGTATTTT
cdr3_aa: CSARGSDTQYF

cdr3_length: 17
j_call: TRBJ2-2
clone_size: .
v_call: TRBV9
d_call: TRBD2
cdr3_nt: TGTGCCAGCAGCGTAGCTACGACGGGACTAAACACCGGGGAGCTGTTTTTT
cdr3_aa: CASSVATTGLNTGELFF

cdr3_length: 15
j_call: TRBJ2-5
clone_size: few
v_call: TRBV5-1
d_call: .
cdr3_nt: TGCGCCAGCAGCTTGGCCATTGCTAGCCGAGAGACCCAGTACTTC
cdr3_aa: CASSLAIASRETQYF

cdr3_length: 14
j_call: TRBJ2-2
clone_size: few
v_call: TRBV5-1
d_call: TRBD1
cdr3_nt: TGCGCCAGCAGCGGGACAGGGTACGGCGGGGAGCTGTTTTTT
cdr3_aa: CASSGTGYGGELFF

cdr3_length: 14
j_call: TRBJ1-2
clone_size: few
v_call: TRBV20-1
d_call: TRBD1
cdr3_nt: TGCAGTGCTAGGGCCCTACAGGGGGCGGATGGCTACACCTTC
cdr3_aa: CSARALQGADGYTF

cdr3_length: 15
j_call: TRBJ2-7
clone_size: .
v_call: TRBV27
d_call: .
cdr3_nt: TGTGCCAGCAGTAAGGGCGGCGGTTACACCTACGAGCAGTACTTC
cdr3_aa: CASSKGGGYTYEQYF

cdr3_length: 13
j_call: TRBJ2-2
clone_size: .
v_call: TRBV20-1
d_call: .
cdr3_nt: TGCAGTGCTAGTGGACAGAACACCGGGGAGCTGTTTTTT
cdr3_aa: CSASGQNTGELFF

cdr3_length: 20
j_call: TRBJ2-2
clone_size: many
v_call: TRBV28
d_call: .
cdr3_nt: TGTGCCAGCACCTTATCCGGGACAACGGACGCCACAACGAACACCGGGGAGCTGTTTTTT
cdr3_aa: CASTLSGTTDATTNTGELFF

cdr3_length: 14
j_call: TRBJ2-7
clone_size: many
v_call: TRBV10-3
d_call: .
cdr3_nt: TGTGCCATCAGTGAGTCACAGGGCAGCTACGAGCAGTACTTC
cdr3_aa: CAISESQGSYEQYF

cdr3_length: 17
j_call: TRBJ2-2
clone_size: .
v_call: TRBV27
d_call: TRBD2
cdr3_nt: TGTGCCAGCAGTTCCTCGACTCCAGCGGGGACGACCGGGGAGCTGTTTTTT
cdr3_aa: CASSSSTPAGTTGELFF

cdr3_length: 15
j_call: TRBJ1-2
clone_size: few
v_call: TRBV4-3
d_call: .
cdr3_nt: TGCGCCAGCAGCCAAGATCCCAGGGATGTGTATGGCTACACCTTC
cdr3_aa: CASSQDPRDVYGYTF

cdr3_length: 13
j_call: TRBJ2-7
clone_size: .
v_call: TRBV20-1
d_call: .
cdr3_nt: TGCAGTGCTAGTCTGGCGCGGACCTACGAGCAGTACTTC
cdr3_aa: CSASLARTYEQYF

cdr3_length: 14
j_call: TRBJ2-7
clone_size: many
v_call: TRBV5-1
d_call: .
cdr3_nt: TGCGCCAGCAGCGACCGGGGCACTTATTACGAGCAGTACTTC
cdr3_aa: CASSDRGTYYEQYF

cdr3_length: 15
j_call: TRBJ2-1
clone_size: .
v_call: TRBV6-2/TRBV6-3
d_call: TRBD1
cdr3_nt: TGTGCCAGCAGTTACGTCCTGACAGGGAAGAATGAGCAGTTCTTC
cdr3_aa: CASSYVLTGKNEQFF

cdr3_length: 16
j_call: TRBJ2-7
clone_size: .
v_call: TRBV18
d_call: TRBD2
cdr3_nt: TGTGCCAGCTCACCACGGACTAGCGGGAGCTCCTACGAGCAGTACTTC
cdr3_aa: CASSPRTSGSSYEQYF

cdr3_length: 15
j_call: TRBJ2-3
clone_size: .
v_call: TRBV5-4
d_call: .
cdr3_nt: TGTGCCAGCAGCGGGGGGAGTACTTCCACAGATACGCAGTATTTT
cdr3_aa: CASSGGSTSTDTQYF

cdr3_length: 14
j_call: TRBJ2-1
clone_size: .
v_call: TRBV18
d_call: TRBD2
cdr3_nt: TGTGCCAGCTCACCACCGCGTACTAGCGGGGAGCAGTTCTTC
cdr3_aa: CASSPPRTSGEQFF

cdr3_length: 17
j_call: TRBJ2-5
clone_size: few
v_call: TRBV6-1
d_call: TRBD2
cdr3_nt: TGTGCCAGCAGCCGGCATGTGACCGGGACTAGCGGGGAGACCCAGTACTTC
cdr3_aa: CASSRHVTGTSGETQYF

cdr3_length: 14
j_call: TRBJ2-5
clone_size: few
v_call: TRBV12-3/TRBV12-4
d_call: .
cdr3_nt: TGTGCCAGCAGTTTAATCGGGTCAGGGGAGACCCAGTACTTC
cdr3_aa: CASSLIGSGETQYF

cdr3_length: 14
j_call: TRBJ1-1
clone_size: many
v_call: TRBV12-3/TRBV12-4
d_call: .
cdr3_nt: TGTGCCAGCACCCCAACAGGGTTTGGGACTGAAGCTTTCTTT
cdr3_aa: CASTPTGFGTEAFF

cdr3_length: 12
j_call: TRBJ1-2
clone_size: few
v_call: TRBV20-1
d_call: TRBD1
cdr3_nt: TGCAGTGCTGGGGGACAGGGGGTTGGCTACACCTTC
cdr3_aa: CSAGGQGVGYTF

cdr3_length: 16
j_call: TRBJ1-4
clone_size: .
v_call: TRBV12-3/TRBV12-4
d_call: TRBD1
cdr3_nt: TGTGCCAGCAGTGAACGACCCGGACAGGGTAATGAAAAACTGTTTTTT
cdr3_aa: CASSERPGQGNEKLFF

cdr3_length: 15
j_call: TRBJ1-5
clone_size: .
v_call: TRBV7-9
d_call: .
cdr3_nt: TGTGCCAGCAGCCCGACGGGAGGGGCTAATCAGCCCCAGCATTTT
cdr3_aa: CASSPTGGANQPQHF

cdr3_length: 15
j_call: TRBJ1-1
clone_size: few
v_call: TRBV5-1
d_call: TRBD1
cdr3_nt: TGCGCCAGCAGCTACCGGACAGGGCGGAACACTGAAGCTTTCTTT
cdr3_aa: CASSYRTGRNTEAFF

cdr3_length: 13
j_call: TRBJ1-1
clone_size: few
v_call: TRBV5-1
d_call: TRBD1
cdr3_nt: TGCGCCAGCAGCACAGGACAGGGGGCTGAAGCTTTCTTT
cdr3_aa: CASSTGQGAEAFF

cdr3_length: 12
j_call: TRBJ1-1
clone_size: few
v_call: TRBV12-3/TRBV12-4
d_call: .
cdr3_nt: TGTGCCAGCAGTTACAGGGCGGGAAGAGCTTTCTTT
cdr3_aa: CASSYRAGRAFF

cdr3_length: 16
j_call: TRBJ2-1
clone_size: few
v_call: TRBV7-8
d_call: .
cdr3_nt: TGTGCCAGCAGCCACGGGACCGCCGACATCTACAATGAGCAGTTCTTC
cdr3_aa: CASSHGTADIYNEQFF

cdr3_length: 15
j_call: TRBJ2-7
clone_size: .
v_call: TRBV6-5
d_call: .
cdr3_nt: TGTGCCAGCAGTTACTCATTGGACAGCTCCTACGAGCAGTACTTC
cdr3_aa: CASSYSLDSSYEQYF

cdr3_length: 15
j_call: TRBJ2-1
clone_size: .
v_call: TRBV4-3
d_call: .
cdr3_nt: TGCGCCAGCAGCCAAGATTTTCTAGCACGGAGCTTACAGTTCTTC
cdr3_aa: CASSQDFLARSLQFF

cdr3_length: 15
j_call: TRBJ2-5
clone_size: many
v_call: TRBV5-1
d_call: TRBD1
cdr3_nt: TGCGCCAGCAGCTTGTGGTCGACAGGGCAAGAGACCCAGTACTTC
cdr3_aa: CASSLWSTGQETQYF

cdr3_length: 14
j_call: TRBJ2-7
clone_size: few
v_call: TRBV7-9
d_call: .
cdr3_nt: TGTGCCAGCAGCTTACTTACAGACCTGAGGGAGCAGTACTTC
cdr3_aa: CASSLLTDLREQYF

cdr3_length: 16
j_call: TRBJ2-3
clone_size: .
v_call: TRBV28
d_call: .
cdr3_nt: TGTGCCAGCAATACCCCCAGGGGTCAGAGAACAGATACGCAGTATTTT
cdr3_aa: CASNTPRGQRTDTQYF

cdr3_length: 18
j_call: TRBJ2-2
clone_size: .
v_call: TRBV4-3
d_call: TRBD1
cdr3_nt: TGCGCCAGCAGCCTGGCGAGCTCGGGCGGGACAGGGTCCGGGGAGCTGTTTTTT
cdr3_aa: CASSLASSGGTGSGELFF

cdr3_length: 15
j_call: TRBJ2-7
clone_size: few
v_call: TRBV7-3
d_call: TRBD2
cdr3_nt: TGTGCCAGCAGCTTAATTCCTGGGAGGGCCTACGAGCAGTACTTC
cdr3_aa: CASSLIPGRAYEQYF

cdr3_length: 18
j_call: TRBJ2-7
clone_size: .
v_call: TRBV20-1
d_call: TRBD1
cdr3_nt: TGCAGTGCCTCGGGGTTAATAACTTGGGCAGGGGGTTCCTACGAGCAGTACTTC
cdr3_aa: CSASGLITWAGGSYEQYF

cdr3_length: 15
j_call: TRBJ2-2
clone_size: .
v_call: TRBV15
d_call: .
cdr3_nt: TGTGCCACCAGCAGAAGGACAGAACATACCGGGGAGCTGTTTTTT
cdr3_aa: CATSRRTEHTGELFF

cdr3_length: 15
j_call: TRBJ2-4
clone_size: .
v_call: TRBV10-3
d_call: TRBD2
cdr3_nt: TGTGCCATCAGTGATAGGGCTAGCGGGAGTGACATTCAGTACTTC
cdr3_aa: CAISDRASGSDIQYF